This TCR beta chain was profiled in a study of T cell responses to AZD1222 COVID-19 vaccine. On this clone itself: Its antigen remains unknown.

The assay was immunoSEQ multiplex PCR, and TCRdb's table has in-frame clones only and misses some. Among about 140,000 clones, over 85% were seen once, and the ten largest hold about 2%. The study's findings and limits: The study sampled repertoires only after the peak T cell response. Increases in Spike-specific TCR breadth and depth were seen after two AZD1222 doses. As reported, nearly half of all spike-specific TCRs target variant regions that are unmutated. Donors skewed white British and female; clonal diversity was possibly underestimated.

Sequencing was performed on peripheral blood, taken on day 0 of AZD1222 vaccination. The origin of this receptor is an adult in good health.

As DNA, the CDR3 is TGTGCCAGCAGTTTGGGGGACTACCTCACAGATACGCAGTATTTT. Protein: CASSLGDYLTDTQYF. The J gene is TRBJ2-3, the V gene TRBV2; 7 bases align to TRBD2. The CDR3 runs 15 residues. The germline CDR1 and CDR2 sequences are SNHLY and FYNNEI. The J segment lost 2 bases and the V segment lost 5 bases, leaving 7 bases of the junction unmatched.